The next 5 T cell receptor beta chains were all read from a single sample in a study of blood T cell repertoires in COVID-19. Libraries were prepared by immunoSEQ multiplex PCR; TCRdb keeps only in-frame clonotypes and omits some of them. The data hold a few hundred thousand clones, with roughly four fifths observed a single time. Sequenced input: PBMCs or T cells enriched from blood (not recorded which). These receptors were obtained from a man aged 35-49 years who had recovered from COVID-19.

The sample holds a few counts of this clone. The chain recombines TRBV30 with TRBJ1-5; D may be TRBD1 (5 bases). From germline, CDR1 is GTSNPN and CDR2 SVGIG (reference sequence). V lost 3 bases, J lost 5 bases, and 8 bases lay in between. This CDR3 spans 12 amino acids. The CDR3 sequence: CAWSPRDQPQHF. In nucleotides, the CDR3 is TGTGCCTGGAGCCCCAGGGATCAGCCCCAGCATTTT.

The V call is TRBV5-1, the J call TRBJ2-7, with a weak D call TRBD2 (6 bases). This CDR3 spans 14 amino acids. Germline CDR1 and CDR2: SGHRS and YFSETQ. V lost 2 bases to trimming and J lost 6 bases, with 15 bases between them. CDR3 in DNA: TGCGCCAGCAGCTTTATCTCGGGAGTCGGCGAGCAGTACTTC. It translates to CASSFISGVGEQYF.

The chain recombines TRBV9 with TRBJ1-4; 10 bases align to TRBD1. The CDR3 totals 18 residues. In germline, CDR1 is SGDLS, CDR2 YYNGEE. J was trimmed by 3 bases and V by 4 bases; bases with no gene match: 12. CDR3 in DNA: TGTGCCAGCAGCTCCTCACCGGGACAGGGGTTTGCTAATGAAAAACTGTTTTTT. Amino acid sequence: CASSSSPGQGFANEKLFF.

This sequence joins TRBV7-9 and TRBJ2-3; D is undetermined. Germline loops: CDR1 SEHNR, CDR2 FQNEAQ (reference sequence). This CDR3 is 12 amino acids long. Deletions cut 7 bases from V and 4 bases from J, with 9 bases between. Here the CDR3 DNA reads TGTGCCAGCATTAAGAGATCAGATACGCAGTATTTT. It yields the protein CASIKRSDTQYF.

For the CDR3, the DNA is TGTGCCAGCAGCCGGGACAGGGGACTGGATGAGCAGTACTTC. This codes for CASSRDRGLDEQYF. This chain joins TRBV11-1 and TRBJ2-7, with 10 bases identical to TRBD1. Germline V gene sequence: CDR1 SGHAT, CDR2 FQDESV (reference sequence). The CDR3 runs to 14 residues. The ends lost 5 bases at V and 7 bases at J; junction bases unmatched: 8.